This T cell receptor beta chain was captured by sequencing in a study of cytomegalovirus exposure and HLA in healthy donors (TCRdb year 2017). Study-level background: In an earlier analysis of 587 of the donors, under 300 Gb of sequence data and 117 million unique TCR beta sequences from some 170 million T cells were reported. In a later analysis, previously published TCR beta repertoires from hundreds of donors were re-analyzed and high-resolution HLA genotyping was added so that TCR occurrence patterns could be studied. The study aimed to test whether cataloging public T cell receptors could reveal signatures of past pathogen exposure. Alongside the repertoire data, information on donor age, sex, ethnicity and CMV serostatus was compiled. An early release covering 500 to 750 HLA-typed donors comprised 300 to 350 gigabases of sequencing data and 65 million to 100 million unique TCR sequences. The later analysis used no new phenotypic data to find candidate immune exposures, relying instead on TCR beta sequences and their occurrence across donors. HLA typing included class I and class II loci at four-digit resolution. A later genetic analysis used genome-wide SNP genotypes for about 65% of the 666 donors, treating that subset as a discovery cohort. On average, around 230,000 unique TCR beta nucleotide sequences were sequenced per donor among about 400 genotyped donors of the cohort, with roughly 18% of those sequences being non-productive. In addition to the first cohort of roughly 670 subjects, a separate validation cohort of 120 different subjects was used. Four to six DR-DQ haplotypes were handled as single units for association and clustering, since linkage in the cohort was strong. All discovery cohort repertoires had been generated using a single sequencing platform. Among the approximately 400 genotyped donors, around 81% belonged to the genetic ancestry cluster associated with self-reported Caucasian donors. The number of donors typed differed by locus, with roughly 629-640 for A, B, C, DRB1 and DQB1, more than 500 for DQA1, 606 for DPA1, and over 400 for DPB1. The study used immunosequencing to profile the T cell repertoires of approximately 690 subjects and linked those repertoires to cytomegalovirus serostatus. An earlier analysis of fewer than 750 of the donors used high-throughput TCR beta sequencing to judge whether each TCR beta V gene segment behaved as functional or pseudogenic. The study combined high-throughput TCR immunosequencing, statistical association of individual TCRs with disease status, and machine learning to predict cytomegalovirus infection status. Broader findings and caveats from the paper: According to a later analysis, parvovirus B19, influenza, CMV and Epstein-Barr virus appeared linked to several top co-occurrence clusters. In the study, 150 to 200 TCR beta chains were listed as associated with cytomegalovirus. Correlated functional status among segregating V segments might reflect linkage disequilibrium, but an unknown experimental factor could not be ruled out. A later genetic analysis reported fewer N-insertions in productive TCRs among donors in an Asian-associated ancestry cluster than the approximately 670-donor mean. The 87-base-pair reads could not distinguish some IMGT-functional V segments, including TRBV6-2 and TRBV6-3, so those segments were excluded. A later analysis found that HLA-associated TCR beta chains were more clonally expanded and had lower generation probabilities than equally common non-associated chains. A group of highly shared sequence variants was considered likely to be a technical artifact of the sequencing pipeline. Presence/absence analyses assumed roughly uniform sequencing depth across donors, an assumption that may not hold. In a later analysis, TCR association rates were found to vary across HLA loci, with the most associated TCRs seen for DRB1 alleles and the fewest for HLA-C alleles. Most TCR sequences were seen in very few donors, while some public TCRs were found in many individuals. Because some donors lacked HLA typing at each locus, the association tests relied only on the typed subset. Cytomegalovirus status was reported to be diagnosed by the classifier with high specificity and sensitivity in both the original and validation cohorts. An association between a missense DCLRE1C variant and V-gene and J-gene trimming of TCR beta chains was found in a later genetic analysis and replicated in an independent cohort. A later analysis found that most CMV-associated TCR beta chains appeared HLA-restricted, with HLA associations seemingly driven largely by CMV exposure. In this cohort, only TCR beta chains were sequenced, and detectable features were limited by the absence of alpha or paired-chain data. When HLA alleles, especially DR and DQ, strongly co-occurred, attributing TCR associations to individual alleles was difficult. Because counts were too low, about 15 rarely observed V segments, including chromosome 9 orphons, were left out of the earlier analysis of approximately 500 of the donors. A later analysis associated 16,951 TCR beta sequences with specific HLA alleles at a false discovery rate of 0.05. A further reported finding was that TCR beta sequences accurately predicted the HLA-A and HLA-B alleles for most subjects in the first cohort. According to the authors, the approach could potentially be generalized to other disease states and immunological phenotypes. In an earlier analysis of approximately 600 of the donors, most TCR beta V segments were observed in productive rearrangements about 90% or about 30% of the time, broadly matching IMGT annotations. In vitro tests confirmed that a few of the cytomegalovirus-associated TCR beta chains recognize cytomegalovirus antigens. CMV serostatus was the only immune exposure information available for the cohort.

The cohort comprised fewer than 750 healthy bone marrow donors. All cohort members were sampled while nominally healthy, although unrecorded immune exposures were likely present. The donor tested CMV seronegative and was one of the 352 seronegative cohort members. Every donor gave a peripheral blood sample, and the peripheral blood mononuclear cells from that sample were used for TCR beta sequencing. The Qiagen DNeasy Blood Extraction Kit was used to extract genomic DNA from the blood cell samples. As to this clone: There is no known antigen for this receptor.

CDR1 is given as SGHRS and CDR2 as YFSETQ, both from the germline V gene. Including the terminal cysteine and phenylalanine, the CDR3 comprises 18 residues. Of all the DNA, just the CDR3 is kept, 54 bases in frame from base 1. The trim is 5 bases for V and 5 bases for J, with a gap of 28 bases between the germline ends. The receptor library was made with the immunoSEQ multiplex PCR assay. For the multiplex PCR, a mixture combining 60 forward primers for TCR Vbeta segments and 13 reverse primers for TCR Jbeta segments was used. The CDR3 region of rearranged TCR beta genes was amplified from genomic DNA by a multiplex PCR assay. The Illumina HiSeq System was used to sequence the amplified TCR beta libraries as 87-base-pair reads. As for the authors' bioinformatics: A later analysis counted 75 million to 100 million unique TCR beta chains across the 666 repertoires, and 10 million to 12 million of these chains were shared by at least two donors. Raw reads were error-corrected and collapsed into unique sequences by a nearest-neighbor algorithm in which closely related sequences were merged to remove PCR and sequencing errors. CDR3 sequences were aligned to IMGT reference sequences to assign V, D and J gene segments. For a sequence to be retained, at least a six-nucleotide match to both a V gene segment and a J gene segment was required. Rearrangements were classified as productive when the CDR3 lacked stop codons and remained in frame with V and J, and all other rearrangements were classified as non-productive. Following IMGT convention, CDR3 was defined as the stretch from the second conserved V-encoded cysteine up to the conserved J-encoded phenylalanine. The earlier analysis of 587 of the donors excluded sequences that lacked an unambiguous match to a single V gene segment. An earlier analysis of a few hundred of the donors called V segments functional above 56.7% productive rearrangements and segregating when the between-donor standard deviation exceeded 5%. A statistical classification framework was built for diagnosing cytomegalovirus status from the catalog of TCR beta chain sequences. In a later analysis, V and J genes were assigned by comparing TCR nucleotide sequences against IMGT/GENE-DB human TR gene sequences. The TCRdist pipeline was used in a later analysis to assign CDR3 sequences and most-parsimonious VDJ recombination scenarios. In a later analysis, each TCR beta chain was defined by its CDR3 amino acid sequence together with its V-gene family, and reads without a unique V-gene family were excluded. To address suspected cross-contamination and a sequencing artifact, a later analysis removed some 620 highly shared, low-generation-probability nucleotide sequences. A later analysis calculated a clonal expansion index for each public chain from normalized within-repertoire ranks of inferred template counts. In a later analysis, generation probabilities were computed using a VDJ recombination model fitted to out-of-frame rearrangements, and the results were checked against IGoR. Hypergeometric tests were used in a later analysis to score TCR-TCR, TCR-HLA and TCR-CMV co-occurrence, with a repertoire-size bias correction applied to the TCR pairs. In a later analysis, false discovery rates were estimated by permuting HLA or CMV assignments 20 times. In a later analysis, co-occurring TCRs were grouped using DBSCAN, with TCRdist sequence similarity added in when clustering inside HLA-allele-positive subsets. Repertoires with fewer than 30,000 or more than 120,000 public chains were left out of co-occurrence clustering, as were a handful of repertoires with anomalous nucleotide sharing. Sourced from immuneACCESS, this table was stored by TCRdb with only in-frame sequences that have V and J called. A share of the clones is absent; for the studies checked, an unresolved V gene accounts for under half, and the remainder has no known explanation. V and J calls and clone size come straight from that table; D and trimming were deduced from the DNA. This sample's table contains about 130,000 clones. Roughly 1% of the sample comes from the top ten.

This TCR derives from a man aged 18 to 30 in good health and CMV-seronegative. Sequencing was carried out using PBMCs. This chain joins TRBV5-1 to TRBJ2-5, and TRBD1 may be the D gene, going by 7 matching bases. The CDR3 reads as follows: CASRGGTELRISPETQYF. The DNA sequence follows: TGCGCCAGCAGAGGCGGGACAGAGCTAAGAATTAGTCCGGAGACCCAGTACTTC. The variable domain in full, with residues beyond the CDR3 obtained from the reference TRBV5-1 and TRBJ2-5 genes, is KAGVTQTPRYLIKTRGQQVTLSCSPISGHRSVSWYQQTPGQGLQFLFEYFSETQRNKGNFPGRFSGRQFSNSRSEMNVSTLELGDSALYLCASRGGTELRISPETQYFGPGTRLLVL.